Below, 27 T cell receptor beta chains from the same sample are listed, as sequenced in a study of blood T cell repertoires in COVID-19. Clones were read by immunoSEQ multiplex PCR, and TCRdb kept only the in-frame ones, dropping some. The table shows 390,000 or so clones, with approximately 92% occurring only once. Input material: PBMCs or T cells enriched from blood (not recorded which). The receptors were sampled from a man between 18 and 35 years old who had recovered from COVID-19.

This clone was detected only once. The CDR3 reads CASDAGTGSWGTTDTQYF. For the CDR3, the DNA is TGCGCCAGCGATGCCGGGACAGGGTCTTGGGGTACCACAGATACGCAGTATTTT. The chain carries TRBV5-1 and TRBJ2-3, with 9 positions matching TRBD1. Germline CDR1 and CDR2: SGHRS and YFSETQ. J was trimmed by 2 bases and V by 7 bases; bases with no gene match: 17. The CDR3 runs 18 residues.

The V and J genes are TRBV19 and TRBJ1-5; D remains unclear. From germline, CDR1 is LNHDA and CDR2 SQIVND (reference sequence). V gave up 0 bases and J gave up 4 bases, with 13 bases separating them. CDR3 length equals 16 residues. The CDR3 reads CASSIERGKKNQPQHF. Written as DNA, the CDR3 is TGTGCCAGTAGTATAGAAAGAGGGAAGAAGAATCAGCCCCAGCATTTT. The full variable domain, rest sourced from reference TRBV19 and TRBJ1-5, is DGGITQSPKYLFRKEGQNVTLSCEQNLNHDAMYWYRQDPGQGLRLIYYSQIVNDFQKGDIAEGYSVSREKKESFPLTVTSAQKNPTAFYLCASSIERGKKNQPQHFGDGTRLSIL.

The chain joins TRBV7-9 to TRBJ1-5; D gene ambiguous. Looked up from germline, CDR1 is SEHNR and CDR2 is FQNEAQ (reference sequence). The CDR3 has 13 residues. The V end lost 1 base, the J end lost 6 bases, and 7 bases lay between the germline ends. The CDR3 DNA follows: TGTGCCAGCAGCTTAGACGTCGGTCAGCCCCAGCATTTT. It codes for CASSLDVGQPQHF. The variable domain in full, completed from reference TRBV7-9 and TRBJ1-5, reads DTGVSQNPRHKITKRGQNVTFRCDPISEHNRLYWYRQTLGQGPEFLTYFQNEAQLEKSRLLSDRFSAERPKGSFSTLEIQRTEQGDSAMYLCASSLDVGQPQHFGDGTRLSIL.

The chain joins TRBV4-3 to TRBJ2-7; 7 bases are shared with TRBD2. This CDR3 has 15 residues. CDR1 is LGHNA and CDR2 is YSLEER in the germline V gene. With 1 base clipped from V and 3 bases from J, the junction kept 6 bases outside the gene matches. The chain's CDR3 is CASSQGASGDYEQYF. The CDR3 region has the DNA TGCGCCAGCAGCCAAGGAGCTAGCGGAGACTACGAGCAGTACTTC.

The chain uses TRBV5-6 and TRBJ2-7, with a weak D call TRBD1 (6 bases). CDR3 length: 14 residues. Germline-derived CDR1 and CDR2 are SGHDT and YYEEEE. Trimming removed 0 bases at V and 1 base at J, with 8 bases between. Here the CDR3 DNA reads TGTGCCAGCAGCTTGGCCGGGACATCCTACGAGCAGTACTTC. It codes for CASSLAGTSYEQYF.

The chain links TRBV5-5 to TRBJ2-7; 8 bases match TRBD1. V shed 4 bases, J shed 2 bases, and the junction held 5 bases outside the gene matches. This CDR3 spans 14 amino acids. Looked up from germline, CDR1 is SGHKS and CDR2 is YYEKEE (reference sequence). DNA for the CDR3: TGTGCCAGCAGCGGAAAACAGGGGGCCTACGAGCAGTACTTC. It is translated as CASSGKQGAYEQYF.

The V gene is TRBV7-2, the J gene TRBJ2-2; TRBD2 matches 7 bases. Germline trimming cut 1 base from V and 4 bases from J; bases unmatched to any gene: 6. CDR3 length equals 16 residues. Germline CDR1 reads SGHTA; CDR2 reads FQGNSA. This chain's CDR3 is CASSLVPLASTGELFF. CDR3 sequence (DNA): TGTGCCAGCAGCTTAGTCCCACTAGCGAGCACCGGGGAGCTGTTTTTT.

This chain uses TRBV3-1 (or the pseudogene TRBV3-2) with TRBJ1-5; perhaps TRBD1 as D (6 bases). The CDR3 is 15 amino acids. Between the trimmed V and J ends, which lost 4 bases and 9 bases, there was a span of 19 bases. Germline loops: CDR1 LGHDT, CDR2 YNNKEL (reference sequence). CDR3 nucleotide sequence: TGTGCCAGCAGCCCTCAGTTGGACAGCCGTGGGCCCCAGCATTTT. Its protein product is CASSPQLDSRGPQHF.

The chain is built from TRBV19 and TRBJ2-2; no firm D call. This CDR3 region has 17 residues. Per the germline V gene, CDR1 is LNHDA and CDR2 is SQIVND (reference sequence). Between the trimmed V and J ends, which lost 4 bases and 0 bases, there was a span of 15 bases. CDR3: CASSKRWFPPNTGELFF. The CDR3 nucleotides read TGTGCCAGTAGTAAGAGGTGGTTCCCCCCGAACACCGGGGAGCTGTTTTTT.

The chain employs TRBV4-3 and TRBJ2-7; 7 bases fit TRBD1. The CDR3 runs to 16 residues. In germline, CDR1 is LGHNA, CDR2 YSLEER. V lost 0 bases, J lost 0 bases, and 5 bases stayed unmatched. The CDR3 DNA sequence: TGCGCCAGCAGCCAAGATTTCCCAGGGGGCTCCTACGAGCAGTACTTC. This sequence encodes CASSQDFPGGSYEQYF.

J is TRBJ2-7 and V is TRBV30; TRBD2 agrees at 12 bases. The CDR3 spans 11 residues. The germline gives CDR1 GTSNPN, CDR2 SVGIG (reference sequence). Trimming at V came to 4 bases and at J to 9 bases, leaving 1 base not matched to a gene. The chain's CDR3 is CAWTSGRGQYF. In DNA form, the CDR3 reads TGTGCCTGGACTAGCGGGAGGGGGCAGTACTTC.

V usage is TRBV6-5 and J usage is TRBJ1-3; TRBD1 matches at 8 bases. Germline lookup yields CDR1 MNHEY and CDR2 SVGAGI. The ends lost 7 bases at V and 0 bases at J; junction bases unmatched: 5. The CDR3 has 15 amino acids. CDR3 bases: TGTGCCAGCAAAACAGGGGGAGTCTCTGGAAACACCATATATTTT. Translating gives CASKTGGVSGNTIYF.

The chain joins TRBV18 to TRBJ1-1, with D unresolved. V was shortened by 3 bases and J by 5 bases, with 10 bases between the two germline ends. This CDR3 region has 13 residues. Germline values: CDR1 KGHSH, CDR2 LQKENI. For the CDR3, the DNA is TGTGCCAGCTCACCGGCTGAGGGAACTGAAGCTTTCTTT. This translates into CASSPAEGTEAFF.

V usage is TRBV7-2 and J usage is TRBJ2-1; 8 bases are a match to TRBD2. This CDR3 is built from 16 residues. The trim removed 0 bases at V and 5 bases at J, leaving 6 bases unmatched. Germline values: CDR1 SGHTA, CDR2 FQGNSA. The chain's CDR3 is CASSLASGGTHNEQFF. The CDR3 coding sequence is TGTGCCAGCAGCTTAGCGAGCGGGGGCACCCACAATGAGCAGTTCTTC.

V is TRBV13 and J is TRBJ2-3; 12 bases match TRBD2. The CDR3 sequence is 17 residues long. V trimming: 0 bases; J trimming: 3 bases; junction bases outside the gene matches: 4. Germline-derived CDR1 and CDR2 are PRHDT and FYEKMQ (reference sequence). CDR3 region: CASSLGGTSGQTDTQYF. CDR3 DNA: TGTGCCAGCAGCTTAGGCGGGACTAGCGGGCAGACAGATACGCAGTATTTT.

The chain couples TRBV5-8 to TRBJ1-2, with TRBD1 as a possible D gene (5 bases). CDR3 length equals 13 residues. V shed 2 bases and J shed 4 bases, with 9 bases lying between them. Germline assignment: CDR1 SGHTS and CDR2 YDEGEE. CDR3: CASSLYGGYGYTF. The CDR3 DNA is TGTGCCAGCAGCTTATACGGGGGCTATGGCTACACCTTC.

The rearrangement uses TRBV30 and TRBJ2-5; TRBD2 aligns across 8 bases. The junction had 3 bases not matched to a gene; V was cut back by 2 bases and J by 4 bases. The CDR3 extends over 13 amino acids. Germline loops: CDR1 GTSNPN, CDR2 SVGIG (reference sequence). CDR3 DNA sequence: TGTGCCTGGAGTTACAGCGGGGGAGAGACCCAGTACTTC. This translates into CAWSYSGGETQYF. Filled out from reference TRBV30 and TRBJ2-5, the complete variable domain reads SQTIHQWPATLVQPVGSPLSLECTVEGTSNPNLYWYRQAAGRGLQLLFYSVGIGQISSEVPQNLSASRPQDRQFILSSKKLLLSDSGFYLCAWSYSGGETQYFGPGTRLLVL.

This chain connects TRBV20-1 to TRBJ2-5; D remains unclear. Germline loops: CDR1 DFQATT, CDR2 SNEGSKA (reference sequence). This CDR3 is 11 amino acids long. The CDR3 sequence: CRAQGGETQYF. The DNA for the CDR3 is TGCAGGGCTCAAGGCGGAGAGACCCAGTACTTC.

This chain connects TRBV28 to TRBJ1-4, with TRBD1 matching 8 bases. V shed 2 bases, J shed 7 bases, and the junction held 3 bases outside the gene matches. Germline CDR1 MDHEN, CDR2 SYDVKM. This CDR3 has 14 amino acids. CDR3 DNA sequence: TGTGCCAGCAGTTTACCAGGGACAGGTGAAAAACTGTTTTTT. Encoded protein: CASSLPGTGEKLFF.

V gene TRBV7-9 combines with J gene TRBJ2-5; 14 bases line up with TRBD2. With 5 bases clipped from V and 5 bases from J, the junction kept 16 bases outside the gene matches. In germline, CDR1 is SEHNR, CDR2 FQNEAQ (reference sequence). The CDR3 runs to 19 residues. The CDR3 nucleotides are TGTGCCAGCAGCATCCGGACTAGCGGGGGGCGGAGTCGCAGGGAGACCCAGTACTTC. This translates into CASSIRTSGGRSRRETQYF.

The CDR3 loop reads CATRSTGLYGYTF. In DNA, the CDR3 is TGTGCCACCCGTTCGACAGGACTCTATGGCTACACCTTC. This sequence joins TRBV2 and TRBJ1-2; D is perhaps TRBD1 (6 bases). The CDR3 length is 13 residues. Germline CDR1 is SNHLY and CDR2 is FYNNEI. V lost 10 bases and J lost 4, with 16 bases in between.

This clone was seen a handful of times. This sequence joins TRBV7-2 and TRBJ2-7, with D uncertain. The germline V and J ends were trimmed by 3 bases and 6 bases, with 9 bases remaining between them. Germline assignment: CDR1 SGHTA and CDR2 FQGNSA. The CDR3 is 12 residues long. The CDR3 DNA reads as TGTGCCAGCAGCTTTTTTTTCTCCGAGCAGTACTTC. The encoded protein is CASSFFFSEQYF.

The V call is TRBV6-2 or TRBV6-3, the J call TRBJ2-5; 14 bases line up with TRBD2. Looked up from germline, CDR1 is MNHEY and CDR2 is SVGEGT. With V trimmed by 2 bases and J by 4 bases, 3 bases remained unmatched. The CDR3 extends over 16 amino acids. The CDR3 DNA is TGTGCCAGCAGTTACGGGACTAGCGGGAGTAGAGAGACCCAGTACTTC. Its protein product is CASSYGTSGSRETQYF.

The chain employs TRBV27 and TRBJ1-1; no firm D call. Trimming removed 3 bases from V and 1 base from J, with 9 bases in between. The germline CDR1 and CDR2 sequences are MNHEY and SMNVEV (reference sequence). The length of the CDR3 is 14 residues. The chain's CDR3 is CASSFGGPNTEAFF. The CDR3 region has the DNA TGTGCCAGCAGTTTCGGAGGCCCGAACACTGAAGCTTTCTTT.

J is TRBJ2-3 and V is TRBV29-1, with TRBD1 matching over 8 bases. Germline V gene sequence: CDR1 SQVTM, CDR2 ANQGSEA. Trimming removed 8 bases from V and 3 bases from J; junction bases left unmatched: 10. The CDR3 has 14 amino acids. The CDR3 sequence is CSSGQGLGTDTQYF. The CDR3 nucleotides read TGCAGCTCAGGACAGGGTTTAGGTACAGATACGCAGTATTTT.

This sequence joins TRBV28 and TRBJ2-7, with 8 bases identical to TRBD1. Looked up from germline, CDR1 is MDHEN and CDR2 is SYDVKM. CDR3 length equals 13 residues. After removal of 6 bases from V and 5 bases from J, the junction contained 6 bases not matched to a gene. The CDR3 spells CASRLQGGHEQYF. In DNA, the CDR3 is TGTGCCAGCAGATTACAGGGGGGTCACGAGCAGTACTTC. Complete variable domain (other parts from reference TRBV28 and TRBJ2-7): DVKVTQSSRYLVKRTGEKVFLECVQDMDHENMFWYRQDPGLGLRLIYFSYDVKMKEKGDIPEGYSVSREKKERFSLILESASTNQTSMYLCASRLQGGHEQYFGPGTRLTVT.

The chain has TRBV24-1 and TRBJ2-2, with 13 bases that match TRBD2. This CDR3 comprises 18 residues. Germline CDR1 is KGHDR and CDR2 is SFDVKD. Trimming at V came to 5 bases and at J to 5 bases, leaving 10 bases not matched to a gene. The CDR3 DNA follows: TGTGCCACCAGTGGCATACTAGCGGGGGGGCACGATACCGGGGAGCTGTTTTTT. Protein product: CATSGILAGGHDTGELFF.